The 23 T cell receptor beta chains below come from one sample, sequenced in a study of long-term antiretroviral therapy in people with HIV. Researchers ran immunoSEQ v3.0 at survey level. Libraries were prepared by immunoSEQ multiplex PCR; TCRdb keeps only in-frame clonotypes and omits some of them. The data hold some 17,000 clones, with roughly 80% observed a single time. Source: unsorted PBMCs, taken around 2.4 years before starting antiretroviral therapy. Receptors originate from a woman in her 50s with HIV.

The chain employs TRBV6-5 and TRBJ1-1, with D tentatively TRBD1 (6 bases). CDR3 length equals 15 residues. V gave up 6 bases and J gave up 0 bases, with 14 bases separating them. Per the germline V gene, CDR1 is MNHEY and CDR2 is SVGAGI. DNA for the CDR3: TGTGCCAGCAGCAACCAGGGGCCCATGAACACTGAAGCTTTCTTT. Protein sequence: CASSNQGPMNTEAFF.

This rearrangement joins TRBV7-8 to TRBJ1-4; possible D gene TRBD1, 6 bases. Germline lookup yields CDR1 SGHVS and CDR2 FQNEAQ. Trimming took off 7 bases at V and 0 bases at J, with 15 bases between the two ends. The CDR3 loop spans 16 amino acids. The CDR3 loop reads CASTLQGGATNEKLFF. The CDR3 region has the DNA TGTGCCAGCACCCTACAGGGAGGTGCAACTAATGAAAAACTGTTTTTT.

The CDR3: CASSLGGSGAEQFF. CDR3 DNA sequence: TGTGCCAGCAGCTTGGGGGGGTCTGGGGCTGAGCAGTTCTTC. The chain links TRBV5-6 to TRBJ2-1; possibly TRBD1 or TRBD2 for D (5 bases each). V lost 0 bases and J 9 bases, leaving 13 bases between the germline ends. Germline V lookup: CDR1 SGHDT, CDR2 YYEEEE. The CDR3 consists of 14 residues.

The CDR3 DNA is TGTGCCAGTAGTATAGGAGCCCCAACAGTGTACGAGCAGTACTTC. Residues: CASSIGAPTVYEQYF. The chain recombines TRBV19 with TRBJ2-7, with no clear D. Trimming shortened V by 1 base and J by 4 bases, and 14 bases separated the two germline ends. From germline, CDR1 is LNHDA and CDR2 SQIVND (reference sequence). The length of the CDR3 is 15 residues.

This chain joins TRBV23-1 and TRBJ2-2, with 7 nucleotides matching TRBD2. TRBV23-1 is assigned to the ORF class and has an uncertain function. The trim removed 1 base at V and 2 bases at J, leaving 7 bases unmatched. The CDR3 runs 17 residues. In nucleotides, the CDR3 is TGCGCCAGCAGTCAATTGGGGCGGGGGATTAACACCGGGGAGCTGTTTTTT. It is translated as CASSQLGRGINTGELFF.

This chain uses TRBV7-2 with TRBJ2-7; the D gene is possibly TRBD1 (5 bases). The CDR3 covers 13 residues. The V and J ends lost 5 bases and 6 bases respectively, with 14 bases between them. The germline V gene encodes CDR1 SGHTA and CDR2 FQGNSA. The CDR3 coding sequence is TGTGCCAGCAGCCTCGCAGGGAAGGGCGAGCAGTACTTC. It is translated as CASSLAGKGEQYF.

This clone came up once. The V call is TRBV6-4, the J call TRBJ2-1, with TRBD1 identical over 9 bases. This CDR3 has 14 amino acids. With 10 bases clipped from V and 2 bases from J, the junction kept 6 bases outside the gene matches. In germline, CDR1 is MRHNA, CDR2 SNTAGT. The CDR3 is CAINGQGPYNEQFF. The CDR3, as DNA: TGTGCCATCAACGGACAGGGGCCCTACAATGAGCAGTTCTTC.

The chain has TRBV7-2 and TRBJ1-1; perhaps TRBD1 as D (6 bases). Trimming pared 10 bases from V and 0 bases from J, leaving 15 bases between. Germline-derived CDR1 and CDR2 are SGHTA and FQGNSA. CDR3 length: 14 amino acids. Written as DNA, the CDR3 is TGTGCCATCGAGAGGGGGGCACTGAACACTGAAGCTTTCTTT. Its translation is CAIERGALNTEAFF. Combining the CDR3 with reference TRBV7-2 and TRBJ1-1 gives the whole variable domain GAGVSQSPSNKVTEKGKDVELRCDPISGHTALYWYRQSLGQGLEFLIYFQGNSAPDKSGLPSDRFSAERTGGSVSTLTIQRTQQEDSAVYLCAIERGALNTEAFFGQGTRLTVV.

The table lists this clone with a count of one. The chain couples TRBV11-3 to TRBJ2-7; weak D call: TRBD2 (6 bases). V shed 3 bases and J shed 5 bases, with 14 bases lying between them. CDR3 length equals 14 residues. From germline, CDR1 is SGHNT and CDR2 YENEEA. The DNA for the CDR3 is TGTGCCAGCAGCTTCGGCGGGGTTAAGGACGAGCAGTACTTC. It translates to CASSFGGVKDEQYF.

J is TRBJ1-1 and V is TRBV6-6; D might be TRBD1 (5 bases). V gave up 7 bases and J gave up 3 bases, with 15 bases separating them. The germline gives CDR1 MNHNY, CDR2 SVGAGI (reference sequence). There are 14 residues in the CDR3. The CDR3 sequence is CASTLTRDDTEAFF. CDR3 bases: TGTGCCAGCACTCTAACCCGGGACGACACTGAAGCTTTCTTT.

This chain connects TRBV6-5 to TRBJ1-2; 9 bases match TRBD1. CDR1 and CDR2 (germline): MNHEY, SVGAGI. The CDR3 spans 16 residues. V dropped 2 bases and J dropped 0; count of bases not matched to a gene: 4. The CDR3 loop reads CASSYRDRVSNYGYTF. DNA for the CDR3: TGTGCCAGCAGTTACCGGGACAGGGTATCTAACTATGGCTACACCTTC.

This chain links TRBV27 with TRBJ1-3; 8 bases match TRBD1. In germline, CDR1 is MNHEY, CDR2 SMNVEV (reference sequence). The CDR3 extends over 23 amino acids. Losses at the gene ends were 5 bases for V and 4 bases for J; bases not matched to a gene: 31. DNA of the CDR3: TGTGCCAGCAGTCTGAGAAGTTTTCGCCGGGACAGGCAGCTATATGGGGTCGGAAACACCATATATTTT. It yields the protein CASSLRSFRRDRQLYGVGNTIYF.

The J gene is TRBJ2-1, the V gene TRBV2; D might be TRBD1 or TRBD2, each matching 5 bases. Trimming took 5 bases from V and 7 from J, leaving 18 bases between them. Germline CDR1 SNHLY, CDR2 FYNNEI. This CDR3 has 15 amino acids. CDR3 sequence (DNA): TGTGCCAGCAGTCCCGACAGAGGGCGTAGGAATGAGCAGTTCTTC. This encodes CASSPDRGRRNEQFF.

The chain has TRBV10-3 and TRBJ1-2, with D possibly TRBD1 on 5 matching bases. The V and J ends lost 0 bases and 0 bases respectively, with 14 bases between them. Germline CDR1 reads ENHRY; CDR2 reads SYGVKD. The length of the CDR3 is 17 residues. CDR3 protein: CAISESWVRATNYGYTF. CDR3 in DNA: TGTGCCATCAGTGAGTCGTGGGTCAGGGCAACTAACTATGGCTACACCTTC.

The V call is TRBV5-8, the J call TRBJ1-3, with D perhaps TRBD1 (5 bases). V gave up 7 bases and J gave up 4 bases, with 12 bases separating them. Germline V lookup: CDR1 SGHTS, CDR2 YDEGEE. The CDR3 consists of 13 residues. The DNA for the CDR3 is TGTGCCAGCGGCAACCGGGGGGGAAACACCATATATTTT. The encoded protein is CASGNRGGNTIYF. The whole variable domain, remainder taken from reference TRBV5-8 and TRBJ1-3, is EAGVTQSPTHLIKTRGQQATLRCSPISGHTSVYWYQQALGLGLQFLLWYDEGEERNRGNFPPRFSGRQFPNYSSELNVNALELEDSALYLCASGNRGGNTIYFGEGSWLTVV.

Here the CDR3 DNA reads TGTGCCAGCAGTTCGACTAGCGGGGTTTCCTACGAGCAGTACTTC. This translates into CASSSTSGVSYEQYF. The chain recombines TRBV27 with TRBJ2-7, with 11 bases that match TRBD2. With V trimmed by 4 bases and J by 1 base, 3 bases remained unmatched. Per germline, CDR1 MNHEY and CDR2 SMNVEV (reference sequence). The CDR3 is made up of 15 amino acids.

This clone was seen once. The J gene is TRBJ1-4, the V gene TRBV29-1; 12 positions agree with TRBD1. The germline V gene has CDR1 SQVTM and CDR2 ANQGSEA. The CDR3 runs 15 residues. The CDR3 DNA is TGCAGAGGGGGACAGGGGGCGCCGACTAATGAAAAACTGTTTTTT. Protein sequence: CRGGQGAPTNEKLFF.

The chain combines TRBV9 with TRBJ2-7; no reliable D call. This CDR3 has 12 amino acids. The V end was cut by 0 bases, the J end by 3 bases, with 4 bases between. Germline lookup yields CDR1 SGDLS and CDR2 YYNGEE. The CDR3 DNA reads TGTGCCAGCAGCGTAGACGGCTACGAGCAGTACTTC. Its protein product is CASSVDGYEQYF.

CDR3 DNA sequence: TGTGCCAGCTCACCAGCGACAGGGAAGCTCTATGGCTACACCTTC. It yields the protein CASSPATGKLYGYTF. This chain joins TRBV18 and TRBJ1-2, with TRBD1 matching over 7 bases. The CDR3 totals 15 residues. V shed 2 bases and J 4 bases; nucleotides not matched to a gene: 7. Germline CDR1 is KGHSH and CDR2 is LQKENI.

The rearrangement links TRBV7-8 to TRBJ2-5; TRBD2 matches at 10 bases. J lost 9 bases, V lost 1 base, and 14 bases had no gene match. The length of the CDR3 is 17 residues. Per the germline V gene, CDR1 is SGHVS and CDR2 is FQNEAQ. This CDR3 reads CASSLVSSGGVGEAQYF. Here the CDR3 DNA reads TGTGCCAGCAGCTTAGTGTCGAGCGGGGGGGTCGGGGAGGCCCAGTACTTC.

This sequence joins TRBV5-1 and TRBJ2-5; 11 positions agree with TRBD1. Trimming cost V 0 bases and J 1 base; bases outside gene matches: 2. The length of the CDR3 is 16 residues. Germline assignment: CDR1 SGHRS and CDR2 YFSETQ. This CDR3 reads CASSLGGTGGQETQYF. The CDR3, as DNA: TGCGCCAGCAGCTTGGGCGGGACAGGGGGCCAAGAGACCCAGTACTTC.

The J gene is TRBJ2-7, the V gene TRBV29-1; D unclear. CDR3 size: 12 residues. CDR1 and CDR2 (germline): SQVTM, ANQGSEA. V was pared by 5 bases and J by 6 bases, with 14 bases between. The CDR3 reads CSVRGQYVEQYF. CDR3 sequence (DNA): TGCAGCGTTCGTGGTCAGTACGTCGAGCAGTACTTC.

V gene TRBV2 combines with J gene TRBJ1-4, with D maybe TRBD1 (5 bases). Germline V gives CDR1 SNHLY, CDR2 FYNNEI. This CDR3 has 14 residues. Trimming took 8 bases from V and 4 from J, leaving 14 bases between them. The CDR3 bases are TGTGCCAGCCACGGGACTGCGCTTAATGAAAAACTGTTTTTT. Protein sequence: CASHGTALNEKLFF.